These T cell receptor beta chains were read from a single sample in a study of siplizumab effects on memory and regulatory T cells. Using immunoSEQ multiplex PCR, the repertoire was profiled, and TCRdb retains in-frame clones only, with some absent. Of roughly 100,000 clones in the sample, approximately 93% are singletons; the top ten hold 6.5%. Sequenced sample: CD8+ T cells sorted from blood. Receptors originate from a human donor in good health. CDR3s include the opening cysteine and the closing phenylalanine or tryptophan. The order of the fields is CDR3 protein, V gene, J gene.

cdr3_aa: CASRDPRKESQETQYF; v_call: TRBV5-6; j_call: TRBJ2-5
cdr3_aa: CASSLAPSSYNEQFF; v_call: TRBV28; j_call: TRBJ2-1
cdr3_aa: CASSYYTGQGFDEQYF; v_call: TRBV5-1; j_call: TRBJ2-7
cdr3_aa: CASSSTGKNQPQHF; v_call: TRBV6-5; j_call: TRBJ1-5
cdr3_aa: CATSRDWAAGANVLTF; v_call: TRBV15; j_call: TRBJ2-6
cdr3_aa: CASSLNSGNQPQHF; v_call: TRBV27; j_call: TRBJ1-5
cdr3_aa: CASSVANGGVEKLFF; v_call: TRBV9; j_call: TRBJ1-4
cdr3_aa: CASSQEGRTGYEQYF; v_call: TRBV4-1; j_call: TRBJ2-7
cdr3_aa: CASQGELGQGSYEQYF; v_call: TRBV2; j_call: TRBJ2-7
cdr3_aa: CASSDWDGTNQPQHF; v_call: TRBV6-1; j_call: TRBJ1-5
cdr3_aa: CASLNEGAYNEQFF; v_call: TRBV7-6; j_call: TRBJ2-1
cdr3_aa: CSGGHDTEAFF; v_call: TRBV29-1; j_call: TRBJ1-1
cdr3_aa: CASRVGRNTEAFF; v_call: TRBV27; j_call: TRBJ1-1
cdr3_aa: CSAPFLQGGNGYTF; v_call: TRBV29-1; j_call: TRBJ1-2
cdr3_aa: CASSLGNTEAFF; v_call: TRBV19; j_call: TRBJ1-1
cdr3_aa: CASSKQTLNTEAFF; v_call: TRBV19; j_call: TRBJ1-1
cdr3_aa: CASSPHRDRAYFPEAFF; v_call: TRBV19; j_call: TRBJ1-1
cdr3_aa: CATSRSGLAGAETQYF; v_call: TRBV15; j_call: TRBJ2-5
cdr3_aa: CASSLTPTGPGSPLHF; v_call: TRBV7-6; j_call: TRBJ1-6
cdr3_aa: CASSPRPYRFSGNTIYF; v_call: TRBV5-6; j_call: TRBJ1-3
cdr3_aa: CASSFQGHSYEQYF; v_call: TRBV5-4; j_call: TRBJ2-7
cdr3_aa: CASSPPSGRSHNEQFF; v_call: TRBV7-9; j_call: TRBJ2-1
cdr3_aa: CASGSHNEQFF; v_call: TRBV6-6; j_call: TRBJ2-1
cdr3_aa: CASSQDFRTGNYEQYF; v_call: TRBV4-1; j_call: TRBJ2-7
cdr3_aa: CATSRSRTSGGPQFF; v_call: TRBV15; j_call: TRBJ2-1
cdr3_aa: CASKEPNQPQHF; v_call: TRBV19; j_call: TRBJ1-5
cdr3_aa: CASSQDMDGYEQYF; v_call: TRBV14; j_call: TRBJ2-7